These 19 T cell receptor beta chains share one sample of origin, sequenced in a study of regulatory T cells in long-lasting Graves disease. Assembly of TCR beta libraries relied on iRepertoire HTBI primers together with Arm-PCR of CDR3 regions. TCRdb reprocessed the multiplex PCR reads with MiXCR, giving one entry per CDR3 protein. The sample includes hundreds of thousands of distinct CDR3 sequences, approximately 16% of them seen just once. This sample's time point: newly diagnosed GD, antithyroid drugs for less than 3 months. The authors made the TCR library using RNA they extracted from PBMCs. The same sample was also studied in work on T cells in Graves' hyperthyroidism and ophthalmopathy.

The material sequenced was peripheral blood mononuclear cells (PBMCs), taken at new diagnosis, from a patient treated with antithyroid drugs. These receptors all stem from a woman aged 35-60 years with Graves disease.

The V call is TRBV28, the J call TRBJ1-3, with D possibly TRBD1 on 6 matching bases. Germline CDR1 is MDHEN and CDR2 is SYDVKM. Trimming removed 8 bases at V and 3 bases at J, with 11 bases between. CDR3 length: 13 residues. DNA for the CDR3: TGTGCCAGCTTTGGACAGTTTGGAAACACCATATATTTT. Its translation is CASFGQFGNTIYF.

There are many counts of this clonotype. This rearrangement joins TRBV30 to TRBJ1-5, with a weak D call TRBD1 (5 bases). The CDR3 is made up of 15 amino acids. The V end was cut by 0 bases, the J end by 2 bases, with 11 bases between. CDR1 is GTSNPN and CDR2 is SVGIG in the germline V gene (reference sequence). DNA of the CDR3: TGTGCCTGGAGTGTACGGGGGATCCGCAATCAGCCCCAGCATTTT. It specifies CAWSVRGIRNQPQHF.

This clonotype showed up just a few times. The germline gene is not matched at one end of the junction; a read error may be the cause. This rearrangement joins TRBV2 to TRBJ2-1; 8 bases line up with TRBD2. CDR1 and CDR2 from the germline V gene are SNHLY and FYNNEI. The CDR3 length is 15 residues. Here the CDR3 reads CASSPAGEPYNEQFF. The CDR3 DNA reads TGCGCCAGCAGCCCAGCGGGGGAACCTTACAATGAGCAGTTCTTC.

This clonotype was detected ten times or more. V gene TRBV5-1 combines with J gene TRBJ2-3; D may match TRBD1 or TRBD2 (6 bases each). V dropped 4 bases and J dropped 3 bases, with 18 bases sitting between them. The CDR3 extends over 16 amino acids. CDR1 and CDR2 from the germline V gene are SGHRS and YFSETQ. The CDR3 region has the DNA TGCGCCAGCAGCCAGGGGTCGGGACTGTCTACAGATACGCAGTATTTT. Its protein is CASSQGSGLSTDTQYF.

This clonotype has at least ten counts. The chain is built from TRBV5-6 and TRBJ1-1; maybe TRBD1 (6 bases). Per the germline V gene, CDR1 is SGHDT and CDR2 is YYEEEE. The germline V and J ends were trimmed by 4 bases and 3 bases, with 16 bases remaining between them. This CDR3 region has 15 residues. CDR3 region: CASSPYGGADTEAFF. CDR3 bases: TGTGCCAGCAGCCCCTACGGGGGGGCTGACACTGAAGCTTTCTTT.

The chain couples TRBV12-3 or TRBV12-4 to TRBJ1-2; the D is unclear. V lost 4 bases to trimming and J lost 3 bases, with 18 bases between them. The CDR3 is 16 amino acids. CDR3: CASSYSRRPSDYGYTF. As DNA, the CDR3 is TGTGCCAGCAGTTACTCGAGGCGGCCCTCTGACTATGGCTACACCTTC.

This clonotype was counted ten times or more. The chain links TRBV12-3 or TRBV12-4 to TRBJ2-3; 8 bases fit TRBD1. J lost 8 bases, V lost 6 bases, and 10 bases had no gene match. The CDR3 is made up of 14 amino acids. CDR3 sequence reads: CASRPGQGRGTQYF. CDR3 bases: TGTGCCAGCAGACCCGGACAGGGAAGGGGTACGCAGTATTTT.

This clonotype occurred a few times. The CDR3 protein is CSVVLAGGELFF. The CDR3 DNA reads TGCAGCGTTGTCCTAGCAGGCGGGGAGCTGTTTTTT. J is TRBJ2-2 and V is TRBV29-1; D may be TRBD2 (5 bases). The CDR3 spans 12 residues. The V end lost 4 bases, the J end lost 7 bases, and 10 bases lay between the germline ends. CDR1 and CDR2 from the germline V gene are SQVTM and ANQGSEA.

This chain joins TRBV10-3 and TRBJ1-5, with a possible D match to TRBD1 (6 bases). Per the germline V gene, CDR1 is ENHRY and CDR2 is SYGVKD. The CDR3 length is 13 residues. V lost 4 bases and J lost 4, with 8 bases in between. The CDR3 loop is CAISGGGNQPQHF. The DNA for the CDR3 is TGTGCCATCAGTGGAGGGGGTAATCAGCCCCAGCATTTT.

The chain combines TRBV5-1 with TRBJ2-1; 12 nucleotides align to TRBD2. This CDR3 has 18 amino acids. V lost 4 bases to trimming and J lost 1 base; unmatched junction nucleotides: 9. Germline V gene sequence: CDR1 SGHRS, CDR2 YFSETQ. The CDR3 sequence is CASSQILAGGRSYNEQFF. The CDR3 nucleotides are TGCGCCAGCAGCCAGATTCTAGCGGGGGGGCGTTCCTACAATGAGCAGTTCTTC.

There are many counts of this clonotype. This chain uses TRBV15 with TRBJ1-5, with D unclear. The CDR3 consists of 14 residues. Germline values: CDR1 LNHNV, CDR2 YYDKDF (reference sequence). The ends were cut back, 0 bases at V and 4 bases at J, with 7 bases in the middle. CDR3 amino acids: CATSRDTSNQPQHF. The DNA of the CDR3 is TGTGCCACCAGCAGAGATACCAGTAATCAGCCCCAGCATTTT.

This chain links TRBV12-3 or TRBV12-4 with TRBJ1-4; the D gene is possibly TRBD1 (5 bases). The CDR3 is made up of 15 amino acids. V was shortened by 6 bases and J by 3 bases, with 14 bases between the two germline ends. As DNA, the CDR3 is TGTGCCAGCAGGCCAACGGGGGGATCTAATGAAAAACTGTTTTTT. Its translation: CASRPTGGSNEKLFF.

At least ten counts were recorded for this clonotype. The chain couples TRBV28 to TRBJ2-7; a possible D gene is TRBD2 (5 bases). Per germline, CDR1 MDHEN and CDR2 SYDVKM. V lost 6 bases, J lost 2 bases, and 14 bases lay in between. There are 14 residues in the CDR3. This CDR3 is CASRALDLTYEQYF. In nucleotides, the CDR3 is TGTGCCAGCAGAGCCCTGGACTTGACCTACGAGCAGTACTTC.

The sample holds many counts of this clonotype. The V gene is TRBV12-3 or TRBV12-4, the J gene TRBJ2-7, with 12 bases matching TRBD1. There are 14 residues in the CDR3. With 4 bases clipped from V and 7 bases from J, the junction kept 5 bases outside the gene matches. CDR3: CASSSPGQGAEQYF. In nucleotides, the CDR3 is TGTGCCAGCAGTTCCCCGGGACAGGGGGCTGAGCAGTACTTC.

The chain recombines TRBV5-4 with TRBJ2-7, with D hard to call. There are 13 residues in the CDR3. The V end was cut by 4 bases, the J end by 5 bases, with 13 bases between. Germline V CDR1 and CDR2: SGHNT, YYREEE (reference sequence). In DNA, the CDR3 is TGTGCCAGCAGCCTTGACTTAAACCACGAGCAGTACTTC. Its translation: CASSLDLNHEQYF.

This clonotype was detected many times. The gene calls are TRBV28 and TRBJ1-6; D perhaps matches TRBD1 (6 bases). The V end was cut by 6 bases, the J end by 5 bases, with 11 bases between. Per the germline V gene, CDR1 is MDHEN and CDR2 is SYDVKM. The CDR3 spans 14 residues. The CDR3 coding sequence is TGTGCCAGCAGGTACGGGACACATAATTCACCCCTCCACTTT. As protein: CASRYGTHNSPLHF.

The rearrangement uses TRBV15 and TRBJ1-5, with D unresolved. This CDR3 spans 18 amino acids. Germline V gene data show CDR1 as LNHNV and CDR2 as YYDKDF (reference sequence). V shed 2 bases and J shed 2 bases, with 19 bases lying between them. The CDR3 spells CATSRSLGGRDGNQPQHF. In DNA form, the CDR3 reads TGTGCCACCAGCAGATCCCTGGGTGGCCGGGATGGCAATCAGCCCCAGCATTTT.

This clonotype occurred many times. The CDR3 DNA is TGCGCCAGCAGCTTGTTTCTCAACCAAGAGACCCAGTACTTC. Its protein is CASSLFLNQETQYF. This chain links TRBV5-1 with TRBJ2-5; no firm D call. V lost 1 base and J 0 bases, leaving 7 bases between the germline ends. The CDR3 totals 14 residues. From germline, CDR1 is SGHRS and CDR2 YFSETQ. The variable domain in full, with the rest retrieved from reference TRBV5-1 and TRBJ2-5, is KAGVTQTPRYLIKTRGQQVTLSCSPISGHRSVSWYQQTPGQGLQFLFEYFSETQRNKGNFPGRFSGRQFSNSRSEMNVSTLELGDSALYLCASSLFLNQETQYFGPGTRLLVL.

This clonotype was found a few times. The rearrangement links TRBV6-1 to TRBJ2-3, with 11 bases fitting TRBD2. This CDR3 region has 16 residues. The ends lost 6 bases at V and 0 bases at J; junction bases unmatched: 5. CDR1 and CDR2 from the germline V gene are MNHNS and SASEGT. The CDR3 coding sequence is TGTGCCAGCAGGTCTAGCGGGGGGCCGAGCACAGATACGCAGTATTTT. Protein: CASRSSGGPSTDTQYF.